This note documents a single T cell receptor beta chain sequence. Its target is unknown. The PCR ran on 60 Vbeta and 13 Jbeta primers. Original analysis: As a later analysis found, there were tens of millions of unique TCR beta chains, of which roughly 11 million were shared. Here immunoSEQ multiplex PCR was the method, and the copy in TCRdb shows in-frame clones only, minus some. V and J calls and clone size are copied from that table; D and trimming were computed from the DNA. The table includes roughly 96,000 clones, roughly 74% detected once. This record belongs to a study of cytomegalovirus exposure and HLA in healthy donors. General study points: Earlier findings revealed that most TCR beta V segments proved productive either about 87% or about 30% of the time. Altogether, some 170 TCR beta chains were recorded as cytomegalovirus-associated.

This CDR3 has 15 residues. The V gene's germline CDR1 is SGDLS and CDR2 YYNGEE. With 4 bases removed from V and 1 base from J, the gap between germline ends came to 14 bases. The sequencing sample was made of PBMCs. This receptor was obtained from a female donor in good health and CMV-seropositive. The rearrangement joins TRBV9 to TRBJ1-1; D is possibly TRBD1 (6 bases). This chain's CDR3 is CASSSQTGRNTEAFF. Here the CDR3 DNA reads TGTGCCAGCAGCTCCCAGACAGGCAGGAACACTGAAGCTTTCTTT.